What follows are 7 T cell receptor beta chains derived from one specimen sequenced in a study of blood T cell repertoires in COVID-19. Some clones are missing from TCRdb's copy, which holds only in-frame ones; the method was immunoSEQ multiplex PCR. The table has roughly 66,000 clones, more than 85% seen once. Input material: peripheral blood. These receptor sequences come from a human donor with active COVID-19. The donor label of this sample is uncertain.

The chain couples TRBV16 to TRBJ2-7, with TRBD2 identical over 7 bases. The germline CDR1 and CDR2 sequences are KGHSY and FQNENV. The CDR3 is 16 residues long. The ends lost 0 bases at V and 4 bases at J; junction bases unmatched: 9. For the CDR3, the DNA is TGTGCCAGCAGCCAATCGGGCGGGAGTGCGCGGTACGAGCAGTACTTC. Its protein product is CASSQSGGSARYEQYF.

This chain links TRBV10-3 with TRBJ1-1, with D maybe TRBD1 (6 bases). CDR1 is ENHRY and CDR2 is SYGVKD in the germline V gene. Trimming pared 6 bases from V and 1 base from J, leaving 9 bases between. The CDR3 totals 13 residues. The CDR3 sequence: CAIRLQGNTEAFF. In DNA, the CDR3 is TGTGCCATCAGATTACAGGGGAACACTGAAGCTTTCTTT.

The chain uses TRBV28 and TRBJ1-4; a weak D match, TRBD1 (6 bases). The germline V and J ends were trimmed by 2 bases and 4 bases, with 14 bases remaining between them. This CDR3 region has 16 residues. In germline, CDR1 is MDHEN, CDR2 SYDVKM. CDR3 sequence: CASSLTDSGFNEKLFF. The CDR3, as DNA: TGTGCCAGCAGTTTAACGGACAGTGGGTTTAATGAAAAACTGTTTTTT.

The chain has TRBV7-9 and TRBJ2-3; 7 positions match TRBD2. Germline CDR1 and CDR2: SEHNR and FQNEAQ (reference sequence). V shed 6 bases, J shed 2 bases, and the junction held 5 bases outside the gene matches. The CDR3 has 14 amino acids. Here the CDR3 reads CASSGEGSTDTQYF. Here the CDR3 DNA reads TGTGCCAGCAGTGGGGAGGGGTCCACAGATACGCAGTATTTT.

The CDR3 DNA is TGTGCCAGCAGTCAACTGCTAAACGAGCAGTACTTC. Its translation: CASSQLLNEQYF. J is TRBJ2-7 and V is TRBV28; D is ambiguous. V was trimmed by 5 bases and J by 5 bases, leaving 10 bases between them. Germline V gives CDR1 MDHEN, CDR2 SYDVKM. This CDR3 is 12 amino acids long.

CDR3 coding DNA: TGTGCCAGCAGCTCCCCAGGGGGCGCGGACGAGCAGTACTTC. The encoded protein is CASSSPGGADEQYF. This rearrangement joins TRBV7-9 to TRBJ2-7, with 8 nucleotides matching TRBD1. Per germline, CDR1 SEHNR and CDR2 FQNEAQ (reference sequence). With V trimmed by 4 bases and J by 5 bases, 7 bases remained unmatched. This CDR3 has 14 residues.

The chain carries TRBV2 and TRBJ1-5, with D uncertain. Germline V gives CDR1 SNHLY, CDR2 FYNNEI. CDR3 length: 15 amino acids. Between the trimmed V and J ends, which lost 1 base and 7 bases, there was a span of 14 bases. DNA for the CDR3: TGTGCCAGCAGTGAAGGGGCGGGAGGAGGCCAGCCCCAGCATTTT. Residues: CASSEGAGGGQPQHF.